The rows below give T cell receptor beta chains drawn from one sample of a study of T cell responses to AZD1222 COVID-19 vaccine. The method was immunoSEQ multiplex PCR; TCRdb's version includes in-frame clones alone and lacks a portion of them. The data show approximately 110,000 clones, with less than 90% seen just once and around 10% held by the top ten. The source material was peripheral blood, sampled on day 0 of AZD1222 vaccination. The receptor set was obtained from an adult in good health. CDR3s include the opening cysteine and the closing phenylalanine or tryptophan. Fields, in order: J gene, D gene, clone size, V gene, CDR3 DNA, CDR3 protein. D genes are given only for firm matches. Part of the rows lack a size; the others show once, few, many or a class for expanded clones.

J: TRBJ1-2; D: .; size: .; V: TRBV3-1/TRBV3-2; DNA: TGTGCCAGCAGCCAACTCGGGGCTAACTATGGCTACACCTTC; CDR3: CASSQLGANYGYTF
J: TRBJ2-2; D: .; size: .; V: TRBV4-2; DNA: TGTGCCAGCAGCCAGGGGGCGAACACCGGGGAGCTGTTTTTT; CDR3: CASSQGANTGELFF
J: TRBJ2-7; D: TRBD1; size: .; V: TRBV28; DNA: TGTGCCAGCAGTTTACCCACGACAGGGGGCAGCGGACTACTCTCCTACGAGCAGTACTTC; CDR3: CASSLPTTGGSGLLSYEQYF
J: TRBJ1-2; D: .; size: .; V: TRBV7-8; DNA: TGTGCCAGCAGTTTTCTCCGACAGGTCACTAACTATGGCTACACCTTC; CDR3: CASSFLRQVTNYGYTF
J: TRBJ2-7; D: .; size: .; V: TRBV18; DNA: TGTGCCAGCTCACCACGGTCTAACCCAACCTACGAGCAGTACTTC; CDR3: CASSPRSNPTYEQYF
J: TRBJ1-5; D: .; size: .; V: TRBV15; DNA: TGTGCCACTCGACAGCGAAATCAGCCCCAGCATTTT; CDR3: CATRQRNQPQHF
J: TRBJ2-7; D: .; size: .; V: TRBV19; DNA: TGTGCCAGTTCCGGATCGGTTCGGGGTGGTTACGAGCAGTACTTC; CDR3: CASSGSVRGGYEQYF
J: TRBJ2-3; D: .; size: few; V: TRBV30; DNA: TGTGCCTGGAGTGGGATTAGCACAGATACGCAGTATTTT; CDR3: CAWSGISTDTQYF
J: TRBJ1-1; D: .; size: .; V: TRBV27; DNA: TGTGCCAGCAGTTTATCAGGGGGGGTGGCTGAAGCTTTCTTT; CDR3: CASSLSGGVAEAFF
J: TRBJ2-3; D: .; size: .; V: TRBV11-3; DNA: TGTGCCAGCAGCTCCCTGCCCGGTACGCAGTATTTT; CDR3: CASSSLPGTQYF
J: TRBJ1-2; D: .; size: .; V: TRBV29-1; DNA: TGCAGCGTTGAATTCCAGACTGGCTACACCTTC; CDR3: CSVEFQTGYTF
J: TRBJ1-1; D: .; size: .; V: TRBV12-3/TRBV12-4; DNA: TGTGCCAGCAGTTTAGCGAACACTGAAGCTTTCTTT; CDR3: CASSLANTEAFF
J: TRBJ2-2; D: .; size: .; V: TRBV29-1; DNA: TGCAGCGTTGCAGGGTGGGGGGAGCTGTTTTTT; CDR3: CSVAGWGELFF
J: TRBJ1-2; D: .; size: .; V: TRBV14; DNA: TGTGCCAGCAGCCAAGCGAGGGTGGGAGATGGCTACACCTTC; CDR3: CASSQARVGDGYTF
J: TRBJ2-2; D: .; size: .; V: TRBV6-2/TRBV6-3; DNA: TGTGCCAGCAGTTACCAGGGCGTCGACACCGGGGAGCTGTTTTTT; CDR3: CASSYQGVDTGELFF
J: TRBJ2-7; D: .; size: .; V: TRBV7-9; DNA: TGTGCCAGCAGCTTATCGGGATTCTACTACGAGCAGTACTTC; CDR3: CASSLSGFYYEQYF
J: TRBJ1-6; D: TRBD1; size: .; V: TRBV19; DNA: TGTGCCAGTAGTCTCAAGAGGGACAGGGGGGGCTATAATTCACCCCTCCACTTT; CDR3: CASSLKRDRGGYNSPLHF
J: TRBJ1-1; D: .; size: .; V: TRBV18; DNA: TGTGCCAGCTCACCGTCCAGGGACCGGGTGGCTTTCTTT; CDR3: CASSPSRDRVAFF
J: TRBJ2-1; D: TRBD2; size: .; V: TRBV27; DNA: TGTGCCAGCAGACCGGGACTAGCGGGGGATGAGCAGTTCTTC; CDR3: CASRPGLAGDEQFF
J: TRBJ2-5; D: .; size: .; V: TRBV15; DNA: TGTGCCACCAGCAGAGTGCGGCAGCCCCAAGAGACCCAGTACTTC; CDR3: CATSRVRQPQETQYF
J: TRBJ1-1; D: .; size: .; V: TRBV14; DNA: TGTGCCAGCAGCCCGGCCGGGAGCAGGGGCAGAAACACTGAAGCTTTCTTT; CDR3: CASSPAGSRGRNTEAFF
J: TRBJ1-6; D: TRBD1; size: .; V: TRBV2; DNA: TGTGCCAGCAGTGAAGCTGGGGACAGCAAGGCCCTCCACTTT; CDR3: CASSEAGDSKALHF
J: TRBJ2-1; D: .; size: .; V: TRBV2; DNA: TGTGCCAGCAGTGATGAGTTCGCGGGCAATGAGCAGTTCTTC; CDR3: CASSDEFAGNEQFF
J: TRBJ2-7; D: .; size: .; V: TRBV4-1; DNA: TGCGCCAGCAGCCAAGACATGCCAAGCTCCTACGAGCAGTACTTC; CDR3: CASSQDMPSSYEQYF
J: TRBJ2-1; D: .; size: .; V: TRBV28; DNA: TGTGCCAGCAGTTTTCAGGGGCCACAAAACAATGAGCAGTTCTTC; CDR3: CASSFQGPQNNEQFF
J: TRBJ2-5; D: .; size: .; V: TRBV5-1; DNA: TGCGCCAGCAGCTTGATCTTGGAGACCCAGTACTTC; CDR3: CASSLILETQYF